Following are 8 T cell receptor beta chains from one sample sequenced in a study of human T cells and chemical hapten exposure (dated by TCRdb to the early 2020s). To prepare the library, RACE was applied. The sequencing machine was a NextSeq 500. TCRdb trimmed the raw reads at Q25, called clones with MiXCR and kept productive beta chains. Identical CDR3 protein sequences are pooled into one entry, listed with their most common genes and DNA. Counted in this sample were more than 300,000 distinct CDR3 sequences; 4.5% to 5.5% of them appeared once. The ten largest make up around 2.6% of the sample. The time point label corresponds to: pre-sensitization, week 0. Reading the label with the study, this specimen's treatment or condition is: therapeutic diphenylcyclopropenone sensitization with weekly scalp DPC. The material was whole blood, obtained in connection with sensitization to the hapten diphenylcyclopropenone (DPC). The receptors here all came from a woman in her 50s with alopecia areata. Some clones in this sample may be carry-over from other donors' samples.

The chain links TRBV7-2 to TRBJ2-5, with 9 bases lining up with TRBD2. The CDR3 sequence is 15 residues long. Germline CDR1 reads SGHTA; CDR2 reads FQGNSA. The trim removed 4 bases at V and 1 base at J, leaving 4 bases unmatched. The CDR3 loop is CASSSLAGAQETQYF. The CDR3 DNA sequence: TGTGCCAGCAGCTCCTTAGCGGGGGCCCAAGAGACCCAGTACTTC. The entire variable domain, with the rest obtained from reference TRBV7-2 and TRBJ2-5, is as follows: GAGVSQSPSNKVTEKGKDVELRCDPISGHTALYWYRQSLGQGLEFLIYFQGNSAPDKSGLPSDRFSAERTGGSVSTLTIQRTQQEDSAVYLCASSSLAGAQETQYFGPGTRLLVL.

J is TRBJ1-1 and V is TRBV6-2 or TRBV6-3; the D gene is possibly TRBD1 (6 bases). The germline gives CDR1 MNHEY, CDR2 SVGEGT. V was trimmed by 2 bases and J by 2 bases, leaving 9 bases between them. The CDR3 covers 14 residues. CDR3 DNA: TGTGCCAGCAGTTACACGGACAGAAACACTGAAGCTTTCTTT. This codes for CASSYTDRNTEAFF.

This clonotype was counted once. Just one base apart from a much larger clone, this may be a read error. The chain combines TRBV28 with TRBJ2-3; 7 bases are a match to TRBD2. Trimming at V came to 6 bases and at J to 2 bases, leaving 11 bases not matched to a gene. The CDR3 has 16 residues. Germline V gives CDR1 MDHEN, CDR2 SYDVKM. CDR3 sequence reads: CASSPISGGPTDTQYF. The CDR3 DNA reads as TGTGCCAGCAGCCCTATATCGGGGGGACCCACAGATACGCAGTATTTT.

This chain connects TRBV7-9 to TRBJ2-7; TRBD1 matches 7 bases. The CDR3 length is 14 residues. The J segment lost 5 bases and the V segment lost 1 base, leaving 5 bases of the junction unmatched. CDR1 is SEHNR, CDR2 FQNEAQ, per germline (reference sequence). The CDR3 nucleotides read TGTGCCAGCAGCTTAGGCAGGGGGTCCAACGAGCAGTACTTC. Translated, it gives CASSLGRGSNEQYF.

This clonotype was observed at least ten times. The chain combines TRBV28 with TRBJ2-7; possibly TRBD1 or TRBD2 for D (5 bases each). CDR1 is MDHEN and CDR2 is SYDVKM in the germline V gene. This CDR3 contains 14 residues. The ends were cut back, 4 bases at V and 3 bases at J, with 13 bases in the middle. In nucleotides, the CDR3 is TGTGCCAGCAGTTCCTCGGGACCTGGCTACGAGCAGTACTTC. It specifies CASSSSGPGYEQYF.

This clonotype was counted a few times. The J gene is TRBJ2-3, the V gene TRBV28; TRBD2 is a possible D gene (5 bases). Germline lookup yields CDR1 MDHEN and CDR2 SYDVKM. The CDR3 spans 15 residues. V lost 3 bases and J 7 bases, leaving 17 bases between the germline ends. DNA of the CDR3: TGTGCCAGCAGTTTCAGACGGGAATTCTCTTATACGCAGTATTTT. This encodes CASSFRREFSYTQYF.

This clonotype showed up many times. The chain couples TRBV2 to TRBJ1-3; D gene ambiguous. V shed 5 bases and J shed 1 base, with 15 bases lying between them. The germline V gene encodes CDR1 SNHLY and CDR2 FYNNEI. The CDR3 loop spans 16 amino acids. The CDR3 nucleotides are TGTGCCAGCAGTTGGACTCGGGAAGGATCTGGAAACACCATATATTTT. It translates to CASSWTREGSGNTIYF.

The chain recombines TRBV27 with TRBJ1-1, with D possibly being TRBD1 (5 bases). Germline CDR1 MNHEY, CDR2 SMNVEV (reference sequence). The V end was cut by 6 bases, the J end by 10 bases, with 21 bases between. This CDR3 is built from 14 residues. CDR3 DNA: TGTGCCAGCAGCCTTGACAGAGGAACACTTCGAGCTTTCTTT. This encodes CASSLDRGTLRAFF.